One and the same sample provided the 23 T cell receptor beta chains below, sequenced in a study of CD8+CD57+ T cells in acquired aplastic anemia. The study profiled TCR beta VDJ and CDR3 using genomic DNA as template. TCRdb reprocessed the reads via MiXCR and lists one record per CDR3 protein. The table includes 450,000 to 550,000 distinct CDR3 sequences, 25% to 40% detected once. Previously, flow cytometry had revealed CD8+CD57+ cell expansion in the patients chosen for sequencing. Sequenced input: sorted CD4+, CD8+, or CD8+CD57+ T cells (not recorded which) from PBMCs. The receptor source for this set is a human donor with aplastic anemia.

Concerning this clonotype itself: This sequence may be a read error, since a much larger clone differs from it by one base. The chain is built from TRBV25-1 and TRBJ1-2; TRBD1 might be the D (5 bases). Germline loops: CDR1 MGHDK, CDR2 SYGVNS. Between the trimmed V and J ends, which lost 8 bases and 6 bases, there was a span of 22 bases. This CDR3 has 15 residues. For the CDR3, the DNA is TGTGCCAGCGCCTCCCCTTCGGCAGGGCAAGATGGCTACACCTTC. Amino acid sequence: CASASPSAGQDGYTF.

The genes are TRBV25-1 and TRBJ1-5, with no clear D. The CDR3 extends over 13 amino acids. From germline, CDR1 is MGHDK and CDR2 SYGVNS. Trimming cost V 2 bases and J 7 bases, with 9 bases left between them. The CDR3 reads CASSEQDDQPQHF. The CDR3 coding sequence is TGTGCCAGCAGTGAACAGGATGACCAGCCCCAGCATTTT. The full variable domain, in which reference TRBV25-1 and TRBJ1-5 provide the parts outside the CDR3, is EADIYQTPRYLVIGTGKKITLECSQTMGHDKMYWYQQDPGMELHLIHYSYGVNSTEKGDLSSESTVSRIRTEHFPLTLESARPSHTSQYLCASSEQDDQPQHFGDGTRLSIL.

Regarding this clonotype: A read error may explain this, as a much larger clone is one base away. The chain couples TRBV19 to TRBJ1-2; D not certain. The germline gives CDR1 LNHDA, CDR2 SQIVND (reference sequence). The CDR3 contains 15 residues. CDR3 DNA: TGTGCCCGTAGTACCAGCGGGTCCTCCCCGCGGGGCTACACCTTC. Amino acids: CARSTSGSSPRGYTF.

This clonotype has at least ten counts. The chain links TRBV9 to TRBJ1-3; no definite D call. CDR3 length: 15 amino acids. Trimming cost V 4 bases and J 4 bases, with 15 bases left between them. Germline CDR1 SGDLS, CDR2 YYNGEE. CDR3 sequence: CASSPSFGHGNTIYF. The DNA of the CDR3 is TGTGCCAGCAGCCCAAGCTTCGGGCACGGAAACACCATATATTTT.

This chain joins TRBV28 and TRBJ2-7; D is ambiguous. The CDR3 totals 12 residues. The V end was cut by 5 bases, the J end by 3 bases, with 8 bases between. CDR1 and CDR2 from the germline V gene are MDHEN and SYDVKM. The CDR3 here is CASSHSVYEQYF. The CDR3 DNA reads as TGTGCCAGCAGTCACAGCGTCTACGAGCAGTACTTC.

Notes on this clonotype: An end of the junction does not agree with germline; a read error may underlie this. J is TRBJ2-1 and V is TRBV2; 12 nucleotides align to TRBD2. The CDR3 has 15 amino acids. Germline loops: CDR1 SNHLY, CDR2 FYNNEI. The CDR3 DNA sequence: TGTGCCAGCAGCATGGGACTAGCGGGCTACAATGAGCAGCTCTTC. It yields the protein CASSMGLAGYNEQLF.

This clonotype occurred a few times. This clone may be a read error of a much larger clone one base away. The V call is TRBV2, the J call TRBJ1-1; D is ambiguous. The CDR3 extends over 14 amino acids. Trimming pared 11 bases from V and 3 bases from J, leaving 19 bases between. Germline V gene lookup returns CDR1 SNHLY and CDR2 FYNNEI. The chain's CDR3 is CAGTEVGSDTEAFF. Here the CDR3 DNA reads TGTGCCGGCACCGAGGTGGGGTCGGACACTGAAGCTTTCTTT. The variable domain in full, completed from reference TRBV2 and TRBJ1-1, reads EPEVTQTPSHQVTQMGQEVILRCVPISNHLYFYWYRQILGQKVEFLVSFYNNEISEKSEIFDDQFSVERPDGSNFTLKIRSTKLEDSAMYFCAGTEVGSDTEAFFGQGTRLTVV.

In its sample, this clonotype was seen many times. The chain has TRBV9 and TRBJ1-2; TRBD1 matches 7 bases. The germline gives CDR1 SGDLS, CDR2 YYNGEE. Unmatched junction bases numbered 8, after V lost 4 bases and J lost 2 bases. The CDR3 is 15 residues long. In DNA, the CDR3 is TGTGCCAGCAGCTATAGGACAGGAACCAACTATGGCTACACCTTC. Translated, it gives CASSYRTGTNYGYTF.

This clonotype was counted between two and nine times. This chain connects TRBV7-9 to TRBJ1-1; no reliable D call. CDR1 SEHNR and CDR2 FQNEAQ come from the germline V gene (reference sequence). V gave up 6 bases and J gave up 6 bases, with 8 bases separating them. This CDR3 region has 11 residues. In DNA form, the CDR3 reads TGTGCCAGCAGTTTGTTGGCTGAAGCTTTCTTT. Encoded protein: CASSLLAEAFF.

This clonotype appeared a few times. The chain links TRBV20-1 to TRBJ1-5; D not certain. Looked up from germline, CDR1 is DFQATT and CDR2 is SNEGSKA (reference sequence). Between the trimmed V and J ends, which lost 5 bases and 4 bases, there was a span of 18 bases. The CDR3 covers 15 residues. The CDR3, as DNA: TGCAGTGCTTCGGGAGTGGCAACGGGTAATCAGCCCCAGCATTTT. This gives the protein CSASGVATGNQPQHF.

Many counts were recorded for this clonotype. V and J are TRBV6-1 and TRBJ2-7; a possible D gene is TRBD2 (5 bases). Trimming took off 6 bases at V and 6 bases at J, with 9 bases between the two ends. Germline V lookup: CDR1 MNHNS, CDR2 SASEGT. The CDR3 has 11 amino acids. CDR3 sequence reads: CASRIGVEQYF. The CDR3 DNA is TGTGCCAGCAGGATCGGGGTCGAGCAGTACTTC.

CDR3 region: CASSDALAGAGEQYF. CDR3 nucleotides: TGTGCCAGCAGTGATGCCCTAGCGGGAGCGGGTGAGCAGTACTTC. The chain has TRBV25-1 and TRBJ2-7; TRBD2 agrees at 10 bases. V shed 3 bases and J 7 bases; nucleotides not matched to a gene: 9. The CDR3 consists of 15 residues. Germline CDR1 is MGHDK and CDR2 is SYGVNS.

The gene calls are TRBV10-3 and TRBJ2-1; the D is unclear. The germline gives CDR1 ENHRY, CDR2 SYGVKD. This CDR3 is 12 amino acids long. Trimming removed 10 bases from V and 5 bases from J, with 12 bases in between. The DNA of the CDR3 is TGTGCCACCGCTACCGATAACAATGAGCAGTTCTTC. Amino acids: CATATDNNEQFF.

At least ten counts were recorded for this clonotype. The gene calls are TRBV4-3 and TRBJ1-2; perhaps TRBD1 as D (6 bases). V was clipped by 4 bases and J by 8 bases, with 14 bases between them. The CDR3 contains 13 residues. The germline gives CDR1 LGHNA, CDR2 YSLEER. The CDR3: CASSRGPGEGYTF. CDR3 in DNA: TGCGCCAGCAGCCGGGGGCCAGGGGAAGGCTACACCTTC.

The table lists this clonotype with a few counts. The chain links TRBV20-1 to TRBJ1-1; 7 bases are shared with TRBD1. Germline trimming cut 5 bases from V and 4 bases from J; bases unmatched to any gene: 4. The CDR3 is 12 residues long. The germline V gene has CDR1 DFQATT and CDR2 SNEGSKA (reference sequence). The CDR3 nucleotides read TGCAGTGCTTACAGGGGCTCCACTGAAGCTTTCTTT. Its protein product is CSAYRGSTEAFF.

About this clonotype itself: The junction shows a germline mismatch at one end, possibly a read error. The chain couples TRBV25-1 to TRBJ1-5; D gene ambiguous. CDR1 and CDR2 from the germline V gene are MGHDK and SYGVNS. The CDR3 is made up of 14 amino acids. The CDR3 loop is CASSESDGDQLQHF. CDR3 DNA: TGTGCCAGCAGTGAGTCGGACGGGGATCAGCTCCAGCATTTT.

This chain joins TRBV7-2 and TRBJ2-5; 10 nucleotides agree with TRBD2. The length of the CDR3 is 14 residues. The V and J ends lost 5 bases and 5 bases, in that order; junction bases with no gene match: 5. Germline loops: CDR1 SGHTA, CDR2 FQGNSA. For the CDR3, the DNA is TGTGCCAGCAGCATGCTAGCGGGGGAGGAGACCCAGTACTTC. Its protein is CASSMLAGEETQYF.

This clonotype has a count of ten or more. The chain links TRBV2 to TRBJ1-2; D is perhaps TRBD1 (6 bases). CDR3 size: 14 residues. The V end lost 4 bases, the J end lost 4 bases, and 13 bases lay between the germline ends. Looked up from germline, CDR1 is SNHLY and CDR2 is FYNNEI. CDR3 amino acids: CASSVDTGTYGYTF. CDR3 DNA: TGTGCCAGCAGTGTGGATACAGGGACCTATGGCTACACCTTC.

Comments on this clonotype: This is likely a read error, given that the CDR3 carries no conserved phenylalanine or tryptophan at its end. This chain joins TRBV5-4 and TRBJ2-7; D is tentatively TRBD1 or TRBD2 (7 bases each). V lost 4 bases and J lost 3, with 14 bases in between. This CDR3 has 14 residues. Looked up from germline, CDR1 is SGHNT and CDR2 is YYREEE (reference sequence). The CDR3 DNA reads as TGTGCCAGCAGCCCCAGGGGGGGGCACTACGAGCAGTACCTC. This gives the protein CASSPRGGHYEQYL.

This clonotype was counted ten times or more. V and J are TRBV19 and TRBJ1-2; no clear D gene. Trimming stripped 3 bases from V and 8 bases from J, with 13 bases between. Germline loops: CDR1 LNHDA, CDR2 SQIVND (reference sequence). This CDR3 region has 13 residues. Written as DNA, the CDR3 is TGTGCCAGTAGTATCGTTCACGGGGAAGGCTACACCTTC. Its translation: CASSIVHGEGYTF.

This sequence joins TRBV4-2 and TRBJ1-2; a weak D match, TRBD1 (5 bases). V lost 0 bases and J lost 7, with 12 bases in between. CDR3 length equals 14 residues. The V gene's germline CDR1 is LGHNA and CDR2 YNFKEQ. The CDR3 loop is CASSQDSEGAGYTF. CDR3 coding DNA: TGTGCCAGCAGCCAAGATTCGGAAGGGGCTGGCTACACCTTC.

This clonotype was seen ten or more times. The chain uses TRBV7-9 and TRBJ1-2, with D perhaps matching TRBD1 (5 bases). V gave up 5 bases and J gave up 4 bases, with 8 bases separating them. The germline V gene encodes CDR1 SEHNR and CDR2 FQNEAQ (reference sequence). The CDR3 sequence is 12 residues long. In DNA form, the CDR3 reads TGTGCCAGCAGCGGGGGAGGCTATGGCTACACCTTC. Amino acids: CASSGGGYGYTF.

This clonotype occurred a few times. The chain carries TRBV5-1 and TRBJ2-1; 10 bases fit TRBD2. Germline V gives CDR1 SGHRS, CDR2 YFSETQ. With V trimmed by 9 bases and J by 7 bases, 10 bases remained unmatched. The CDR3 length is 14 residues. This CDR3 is CATRTSGNRNEQFF. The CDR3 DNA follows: TGCGCCACCAGGACTAGCGGTAACAGGAATGAGCAGTTCTTC. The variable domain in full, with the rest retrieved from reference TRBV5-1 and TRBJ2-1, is KAGVTQTPRYLIKTRGQQVTLSCSPISGHRSVSWYQQTPGQGLQFLFEYFSETQRNKGNFPGRFSGRQFSNSRSEMNVSTLELGDSALYLCATRTSGNRNEQFFGPGTRLTVL.